These 15 T cell receptor beta chains share one sample of origin, sequenced in a study of shared clonotypes between healthy human individuals (dated by TCRdb to 2019 to 2021). Library preparation employed the immunoSEQ multiplex PCR assay. TCRdb took over this immuneACCESS table, retaining in-frame rearrangements with V and J assigned. Such tables are incomplete; in checked studies, under half of the missing clones stem from an unresolved V gene, and the remainder is unexplained. The sample has millions of clones on record, less than 95% of them singletons. 0.85% to 1.3% of the sample comes from the top ten. CD8 naive samples were CD45RO-negative cells positively selected for CCR7, giving a CD45RA+CCR7+ population that excluded TemRA cells. Specimen: naive CD8+ T cells sorted from blood. The sample's cell subset or site label, in plain terms: CD45RA+CCR7+. All receptors derive from a man aged 18 to 35 in good health.

The count of this clone is one. The chain joins TRBV10-3 to TRBJ2-7, with a tentative D call TRBD2 (6 bases). Per the germline V gene, CDR1 is ENHRY and CDR2 is SYGVKD. The CDR3 totals 14 residues. The germline V and J ends were trimmed by 2 bases and 4 bases, with 12 bases remaining between them. The CDR3 spells CAISEDGGGYEQYF. Here the CDR3 DNA reads TGTGCCATCAGTGAGGACGGGGGTGGGTACGAGCAGTACTTC.

This clone has just one count. This specimen includes other DNA sequences encoding the same CDR3. This chain joins TRBV28 and TRBJ2-7; TRBD2 is a possible D gene (6 bases). The germline V and J ends were trimmed by 6 bases and 7 bases, with 13 bases remaining between them. The germline CDR1 and CDR2 sequences are MDHEN and SYDVKM. This CDR3 region has 12 residues. CDR3 in DNA: TGTGCCAGCAGCCCCCGCGGGGATGAGCAGTACTTC. Its protein is CASSPRGDEQYF.

The chain combines TRBV11-1 with TRBJ1-1; D unresolved. Looked up from germline, CDR1 is SGHAT and CDR2 is FQDESV (reference sequence). Trimming removed 0 bases from V and 8 bases from J, with 10 bases in between. The CDR3 spans 13 residues. For the CDR3, the DNA is TGTGCCAGCAGCTTAGCGCTATCTTGGGAAGCTTTCTTT. Protein sequence: CASSLALSWEAFF. Full variable domain (rest looked up from reference TRBV11-1 and TRBJ1-1): EAEVAQSPRYKITEKSQAVAFWCDPISGHATLYWYRQILGQGPELLVQFQDESVVDDSQLPKDRFSAERLKGVDSTLKIQPAELGDSAMYLCASSLALSWEAFFGQGTRLTVV.

Only a few counts were recorded for this clone. The CDR3 here is CASSDSRGIDNQPQHF. As DNA, the CDR3 is TGTGCCAGCAGTGATTCCAGGGGGATAGACAATCAGCCCCAGCATTTT. The V and J genes are TRBV2 and TRBJ1-5; TRBD1 aligns across 7 bases. V was pared by 3 bases and J by 3 bases, with 8 bases of the junction left unmatched. This CDR3 contains 16 residues. The germline gives CDR1 SNHLY, CDR2 FYNNEI.

V gene TRBV6-5 combines with J gene TRBJ2-5, with 8 bases lining up with TRBD1. Germline loops: CDR1 MNHEY, CDR2 SVGAGI. The CDR3 length is 14 residues. V dropped 7 bases and J dropped 4; count of bases not matched to a gene: 8. The DNA for the CDR3 is TGTGCCAGCACTCTACGACAGGGGAGAGAGACCCAGTACTTC. Its translation: CASTLRQGRETQYF.

A few counts support this clone. This sequence joins TRBV30 and TRBJ1-2; no reliable D call. Germline V CDR1 and CDR2: GTSNPN, SVGIG (reference sequence). Trimming removed 4 bases at V and 4 bases at J, with 13 bases between. The CDR3 totals 13 residues. The CDR3 sequence: CAWKVGRSYGYTF. The CDR3 DNA reads as TGTGCCTGGAAGGTCGGCAGGAGCTATGGCTACACCTTC.

V usage is TRBV6-5 and J usage is TRBJ2-7; D is uncertain. The CDR3 has 14 residues. The V gene lost 5 bases and the J gene lost 6 bases, with 17 bases spanning the gap. The V gene's germline CDR1 is MNHEY and CDR2 SVGAGI. This chain's CDR3 is CASSAAPVGSEQYF. The CDR3 DNA is TGTGCCAGCAGTGCGGCCCCAGTTGGGTCCGAGCAGTACTTC.

This rearrangement joins TRBV5-1 to TRBJ1-5; D may be TRBD1 (6 bases). The CDR3 spans 14 residues. Per the germline V gene, CDR1 is SGHRS and CDR2 is YFSETQ. V was trimmed by 0 bases and J by 5 bases, leaving 9 bases between them. CDR3 DNA: TGCGCCAGCAGCTTGGAACAGGGCGATCAGCCCCAGCATTTT. The encoded protein is CASSLEQGDQPQHF.

The rearrangement uses TRBV7-9 and TRBJ2-7; D call uncertain. The CDR3 is 15 amino acids. V shed 5 bases and J shed 4 bases, with 18 bases lying between them. CDR1 and CDR2 from the germline V gene are SEHNR and FQNEAQ (reference sequence). The CDR3 nucleotides are TGTGCCAGCAGCATAACAGAGTCATTAGGATACGAGCAGTACTTC. Its protein is CASSITESLGYEQYF.

The rearrangement joins TRBV14 to TRBJ2-2, with 11 bases identical to TRBD1. Germline lookup yields CDR1 SGHDN and CDR2 FVKESK. Unmatched junction bases numbered 1, after V lost 1 base and J lost 6 bases. The CDR3 is 15 amino acids. The CDR3 DNA follows: TGTGCCAGCAGCCAAGCGGGACAGGGGGCCGGGGAGCTGTTTTTT. This translates into CASSQAGQGAGELFF.

The chain has TRBV7-9 and TRBJ1-5, with D maybe TRBD1 (5 bases). Deletions cut 5 bases from V and 5 bases from J, with 10 bases between. Germline loops: CDR1 SEHNR, CDR2 FQNEAQ (reference sequence). The CDR3 is 13 residues long. CDR3 sequence: CASSPREDQPQHF. The DNA of the CDR3 is TGTGCCAGCAGCCCCAGGGAAGATCAGCCCCAGCATTTT.

The chain links TRBV4-3 to TRBJ1-6, with TRBD1 matching over 10 bases. This CDR3 has 20 amino acids. The germline CDR1 and CDR2 sequences are LGHNA and YSLEER. J gave up 8 bases and V 0 bases, and 16 bases lay outside the gene matches. DNA of the CDR3: TGCGCCAGCAGCCAAGATCCCCTGACAGGGGGCGCAGGGGGGTATTCACCCCTCCACTTT. It specifies CASSQDPLTGGAGGYSPLHF.

The rearrangement joins TRBV28 to TRBJ2-7, with no clear D. V lost 5 bases and J lost 5, with 10 bases in between. The CDR3 has 12 residues. Germline V gene data show CDR1 as MDHEN and CDR2 as SYDVKM. The CDR3 region is CASSRIRDEQYF. As DNA, the CDR3 is TGTGCCAGCAGTCGTATAAGGGACGAGCAGTACTTC.

This clone was counted once. Other DNA sequences in the same sample also yield this CDR3. The rearrangement links TRBV9 to TRBJ2-7; 7 nucleotides line up with TRBD1. This CDR3 has 14 amino acids. Germline CDR1 is SGDLS and CDR2 is YYNGEE. Trimming removed 4 bases from V and 1 base from J; junction bases left unmatched: 5. This chain's CDR3 is CASSPGTESYEQYF. In DNA, the CDR3 is TGTGCCAGCAGCCCCGGGACAGAATCCTACGAGCAGTACTTC.

CDR3 in amino acids: CASYWAGGKETQYF. The CDR3 DNA follows: TGTGCCAGCTACTGGGCGGGGGGGAAAGAGACCCAGTACTTC. This rearrangement joins TRBV5-4 to TRBJ2-5; the match to TRBD2 covers 9 bases. The J segment lost 3 bases and the V segment lost 7 bases, leaving 7 bases of the junction unmatched. The length of the CDR3 is 14 residues. CDR1 SGHNT and CDR2 YYREEE come from the germline V gene (reference sequence).